This TCR beta chain was profiled in a study of vaccination and CD4 T cells after COVID-19 (dated 2022 in TCRdb). Study-wide context: Every convalescent patient had a positive nasal swab PCR test for SARS-CoV-2, with mild disease in 8 to 10 patients and severe disease in one. Control cultures received a CEFX viral epitope pool as the positive control, an HIV-1 Nef peptide pool as the negative control, or no peptide. Culture stimuli were overlapping spike peptide pools from SARS-CoV-2 and from the common cold coronaviruses HCoV-NL63, HCoV-OC43 and HCoV-229E. Post-COVID blood samples were collected from convalescent patients a median of roughly 100 days after diagnosis, with a range of about 30 to 161 days. Participants got two doses of the Pfizer-BioNTech BNT162b2 vaccine (n=8) or two doses of the Moderna mRNA-1273 vaccine (n=2). The convalescent cohort included six males and four females, with two Hispanic individuals, seven Caucasians, two Asians and one multiracial person. In around 9 COVID-19 convalescent patients and a handful of infection-naive healthy vaccine recipients, researchers compared the spike-specific CD4+ TCR repertoire from before mRNA vaccination with the repertoire from after. Post-vaccine blood samples were collected a median of about 72 days after the second vaccine dose, ranging from roughly 12 to 250 days. General findings and caveats noted by the study authors: Among the post-vaccine SARS-CoV-2-reactive clones in convalescent patients, a median around 85% showed up only after vaccination, which suggests vaccine-specific priming. In convalescent patients, nearly all vaccine-specific clones (304 of 307) were found to be mono-reactive for SARS-CoV-2 spike rather than cross-reactive with common cold coronaviruses. The number of convalescent patients in the study was relatively small, and the study did not examine early timepoints following natural infection. The median number of SARS-CoV-2-reactive clonotypes rose from under 25 after infection to around 40 after vaccination, but the change was not significant.

The treatment or condition label here, explained by the study, means: roughly 10-day PBMC culture with coronavirus spike peptide pools or control peptides (ViraFEST assay). The ViraFEST assay was used in the study, in which antigen-specific T cells were expanded with peptide pools and expanded clonotypes were subsequently identified by TCR sequencing. The convalescent patients' positive SARS-CoV-2 PCR tests fell between March and December 2020, which was before the Alpha, Beta and Delta variants emerged in the United States. Each well held 2 million to 2.5 million PBMCs cultured with approximately 9.2 ug/ml peptide pools in IMDM containing approximately 5% human AB serum and roughly 9.3 IU/ml IL-2. Half of the culture medium was replaced with fresh IL-2-containing medium on days 3 and 7. After 9 to 11 days of culture, CD4+ T cells were isolated by negative selection with the EasySep CD4+ T cell isolation kit. PBMCs were separated from whole blood using Ficoll-Paque Plus gradient centrifugation and then either used fresh or cryopreserved at -140C. In general, triplicate wells were set up for every culture condition.

The germline ends are 16 bases apart after V is trimmed by 4 bases and J by 2 bases. From the cysteine through the phenylalanine, the CDR3 covers 16 amino acids. Only the CDR3 DNA is retained, 48 bases long and in frame from the first base. The germline V gene sets CDR1 to KGHDR and CDR2 to SFDVKD. About this clonotype: Its antigen is still unknown. Base qualities were left out, and no much larger clone turns up one base away.

The method behind the library was PCR. At the Johns Hopkins FTIC core, DNA from the cultured CD4+ T cells underwent TCR sequencing with the Oncomine TCR Beta short-read assay. The QIAamp micro DNA kit was used to extract genomic DNA from the cultured CD4+ T cells. The Oncomine TCR Beta libraries from cultured CD4+ T cells were pooled using unique dual indexes and then sequenced on an Illumina iSeq 100. As for the original processing: Non-productive sequences were removed, and CDR3s that did not start with C, did not end with F or W, or were shorter than 7 amino acids were discarded. The MANAFEST web application was used to identify antigen-specific clonotypes by comparing peptide-stimulated wells against reference wells and other culture wells. To be called positive, a clone needed an FDR below 0.05, an odds ratio above 5, and a productive frequency above 0.1% in at least two of three replicate wells. Clonotypes that were significantly expanded in both SARS-CoV-2 spike wells and at least one common cold coronavirus spike condition were defined as cross-reactive. CDR3 homology was assessed with Levenshtein distances (stringdist) and unrooted phylogenetic trees (ape) in R version 3.6.1. TCRdb trimmed the raw reads at Q25, called clones with MiXCR and kept productive beta chains. Each CDR3 protein appears once, grouped with its most common genes and DNA. These V and J calls rely on TCRdb rather than the paper's analysis. The sample data list under 15,000 distinct CDR3 sequences, and roughly half of these were observed just once. Clones ranked in the top ten supply about 10% of the sample.

The sequence derives from a human donor who had recovered from COVID-19. Sequencing used CD4+ T cells from blood, cultured in vitro. The chain links TRBV24-1 with TRBJ2-5; no confident D gene assignment can be made. The encoded CDR3 is CATSESSQVGQETQYF. The bases are TGTGCCACCAGTGAATCCAGCCAGGTCGGTCAAGAGACCCAGTACTTC.